The 7 T cell receptor beta chains reported below all come from one sample, sequenced in a study of T cell clonality in common variable immunodeficiency. Libraries were prepared by immunoSEQ multiplex PCR; TCRdb keeps only in-frame clonotypes and omits some of them. Observed in the sample are about 35,000 clones, none of them singletons. The sample consisted of peripheral blood mononuclear cells. All receptors come from a person aged 18 to 70 in good health.

In this sample, this clone turned up a few times. The sequence runs out 3 residues before the end of the CDR3; the remainder is reconstructed from the germline J gene. J is TRBJ2-2 and V is TRBV7-9; D might be TRBD1 (5 bases). This CDR3 is 14 amino acids long. CDR1 is SEHNR, CDR2 FQNEAQ, per germline (reference sequence). The CDR3: CASSSLGDNSPLFF. The DNA read from the CDR3 is TGTGCCAGCAGCTCTTTAGGGGATAATTCACCG.

This clone was seen at least ten times. The CDR3 end lies 3 residues beyond the end of the read and is filled in from the germline J gene. The rearrangement uses TRBV11-3 and TRBJ2-1; TRBD1 aligns across 8 bases. Germline V lookup: CDR1 SGHNT, CDR2 YENEEA. V trimming: 5 bases; J trimming: 8 bases; junction bases outside the gene matches: 8. The CDR3 extends over 14 amino acids. The part of the CDR3 DNA that was read is TGTGCCAGCAGCCTCAGACAGGGGCTGTATGAG. It yields the protein CASSLRQGLYE. The CDR3 in full is CASSLRQGLYEQFF. Drawing the rest from reference TRBV11-3 and TRBJ2-1, the complete variable domain is EAGVVQSPRYKIIEKKQPVAFWCNPISGHNTLYWYLQNLGQGPELLIRYENEEAVDDSQLPKDRFSAERLKGVDSTLKIQPAELGDSAVYLCASSLRQGLYEQFFGPGTRLTVL.

This clone has a count of ten or more. CDR3 DNA (partial): TGCAGTGCCTACCCGGACAGCTTTTCCTACGAG. Its translation is CSAYPDSFSYE. The full CDR3 is CSAYPDSFSYEQYF. V is TRBV20-1 and J is TRBJ2-7; weak D call: TRBD1 (6 bases). With the read ending 3 residues before the CDR3 end, the germline J gene is used to fill in that end. Germline V gene lookup returns CDR1 DFQATT and CDR2 SNEGSKA (reference sequence). The ends were cut back, 6 bases at V and 1 base at J, with 16 bases in the middle. The CDR3 runs to 14 residues.

This clone was counted ten times or more. The CDR3 end is not reached by the read, which stops 3 residues before it; the germline J gene fills it in. This chain links TRBV5-4 with TRBJ2-2, with D possibly TRBD1 on 6 matching bases. Looked up from germline, CDR1 is SGHNT and CDR2 is YYREEE (reference sequence). Between the trimmed V and J ends, which lost 2 bases and 3 bases, there was a span of 11 bases. CDR3 length equals 15 residues. The CDR3 loop reads CASSFEGVDTGELFF. Partial CDR3 DNA: TGTGCCAGCAGCTTCGAGGGGGTCGACACCGGGGAG.

This clone was picked up many times. The sequence runs out 3 residues before the end of the CDR3; the remainder is reconstructed from the germline J gene. The rearrangement joins TRBV2 to TRBJ1-1, with no clear D. The CDR3 consists of 12 residues. The V and J ends lost 6 bases and 5 bases respectively, with 10 bases between them. The V gene's germline CDR1 is SNHLY and CDR2 FYNNEI. Here the CDR3 reads CASRGEGTEAFF. The part of the CDR3 DNA that was read is TGTGCCAGCAGAGGTGAAGGTACTGAA.

This clone was recorded many times. The read finishes 3 residues shy of the CDR3 end, and the germline J gene is used to complete it. This chain links TRBV29-1 with TRBJ1-1; no firm D call. Germline V gene sequence: CDR1 SQVTM, CDR2 ANQGSEA. Trimming removed 7 bases from V and 2 bases from J, with 14 bases in between. The length of the CDR3 is 13 residues. Partial CDR3 DNA: TGCAGCGCCGGGGAGGGAACCAACACTGAA. It codes for CSAGEGTNTE. The full CDR3 is CSAGEGTNTEAFF.

This clone was observed at least ten times. The read stops 3 residues short of the end of the CDR3; the missing end is completed from the germline J gene. J is TRBJ2-7 and V is TRBV30; no definite D call. The CDR3 runs 14 residues. V shed 0 bases and J shed 3 bases, with 12 bases lying between them. The V gene's germline CDR1 is GTSNPN and CDR2 SVGIG (reference sequence). The CDR3 region is CAWSVQISDYEQYF. The part of the CDR3 DNA that was read is TGTGCCTGGAGTGTACAAATCAGTGACTACGAG.